This T cell receptor (beta chain) was recorded in a study of T-cell memory formation after mild COVID-19 (dated by TCRdb to 2020 to 2023). Regarding the study in general: TCR sequence clusters from the two donors were largely donor specific. In a couple of donors, T-cell clones that expanded and contracted after mild COVID-19 were tracked by sequencing TCRalpha and TCRbeta repertoires over time. The cohort comprised two young, previously healthy adult volunteers, one female and one male.

Via the germline V gene (reference sequence), CDR1 is MNHEY and CDR2 SMNVEV. V gives up 7 bases and J gives up 3 bases, and the segment between their germline ends measures 16 bases. There are 15 amino acids in the CDR3, from cysteine to phenylalanine inclusive. Just the 45-base CDR3 DNA is kept, in frame starting at base 1. The study at large found these results: Contracting CD4+ clones appeared mostly in the CM and EM memory subsets, whereas CD8+ clones were enriched in EMRA. Clones contracting from day 15 to 85 had balanced CD4/CD8 phenotypes, while a second wave expanding from day 15 to 37 was biased towards CD4+. The second-wave clones that peaked on day 37 were not confirmed to be SARS-CoV-2 specific. The study included only a couple of mild cases, and larger cohorts that include severe cases with pre-infection samples were judged to be necessary. Some responding clones were detected in pre-infection memory, suggesting pre-existing cross-reactive memory T cells joined the SARS-CoV-2 response.

In regard to this clonotype: Its antigen is still unknown. No base quality information exists; no much larger clone differs at one position.

The listed sequencing device is Illumina NovaSeq 6000. cDNA libraries for TCRalpha and TCRbeta were prepared by 5'RACE using constant-segment primers, with sample barcodes and unique molecular identifiers added. Trizol reagent was used to extract RNA from every sample. Amplification of the libraries took two PCR steps, and the second step added a second sample barcode plus Illumina TruSeq adapters. Libraries were sequenced on an Illumina NovaSeq with 2 x 150 bp paired-end reads. Under the source paper's analysis protocol: Reads were demultiplexed and collapsed into UMI-guided consensus sequences with migec v1.2.7. Using mixcr v2.1.11, UMI consensuses were aligned to TRA and TRB V and J templates and then assembled into clonotypes. A clonotype was counted as expanded or contracted only when both edgeR and NoisET called the clonotype significant, with the noise models trained on biological replicates. For edgeR calls, the thresholds were a false discovery rate-adjusted p below 0.01 and a log2 fold-change of 1. As an exploratory analysis of dynamics, max-normalized trajectories of the 1000 most abundant clonotypes were examined with PCA combined with hierarchical clustering. The CD4 or CD8 phenotype of responding clones was assigned using the separately sequenced CD4+ and CD8+ repertoires. The public reads were reprocessed in TCRdb via fastp at Q25 and MiXCR, keeping in-frame beta chains. Rows are unified per CDR3 protein, each entry keeping the most common DNA and genes. Clone size and V and J calls follow TCRdb, not the original study. The sample table lists just under 350,000 distinct CDR3 sequences, 10% to 15% of them with a count of one. The ten largest account for about 22% of the sample.

PBMCs were isolated by Ficoll-Paque density gradient centrifugation. The chain uses TRBV27 and TRBJ1-3; the D gene is perhaps TRBD1, from 6 matching bases. The sequence came from a man aged 18 to 30 who had mild COVID-19 (a few samples of this study predate the infection). The sample titles of this study are shuffled in the database, so cell type and time point are left out; the donor was told from shared clones. The sample consisted of PBMCs or a T cell subset sorted from them (not recorded which). The CDR3 protein sequence reads: CASMSVGADGNTIYF. The nucleotides are TGTGCCAGCATGAGTGTGGGGGCCGATGGAAACACCATATATTTT.